Presented here are 15 T cell receptor beta chains from one specimen sequenced in a study of identical twins. MiXCR, run by TCRdb on the 5' RACE reads, gives a single entry per CDR3 protein. The data show about 520,000 distinct CDR3 sequences, about 20% seen once. The same data also went into a second study, on T cells expressing NK-cell markers.

Source material: CD4+ T cells sorted from blood. These receptors came from a woman between 18 and 29 years old in good health.

This clonotype has more than one count but fewer than ten. The gene calls are TRBV20-1 and TRBJ1-5; D call uncertain. Germline CDR1 DFQATT, CDR2 SNEGSKA (reference sequence). The V end was cut by 3 bases, the J end by 3 bases, with 9 bases between. The CDR3 loop spans 13 amino acids. The CDR3 protein is CSASSQNNQPQHF. In DNA form, the CDR3 reads TGCAGTGCTAGTTCGCAAAACAATCAGCCCCAGCATTTT.

This chain connects TRBV25-1 to TRBJ2-3; 7 nucleotides align to TRBD1. Looked up from germline, CDR1 is MGHDK and CDR2 is SYGVNS. The V and J ends lost 4 bases and 3 bases, in that order; junction bases with no gene match: 7. CDR3 length: 15 residues. The chain's CDR3 is CASSGTRGRTDTQYF. For the CDR3, the DNA is TGTGCCAGCAGTGGGACAAGGGGGCGGACAGATACGCAGTATTTT.

The chain links TRBV15 to TRBJ1-2, with unresolved D. The CDR3 loop spans 14 amino acids. In germline, CDR1 is LNHNV, CDR2 YYDKDF (reference sequence). V was cut by 1 base and J by 4 bases, with 10 bases left in between. CDR3 nucleotides: TGTGCCACCAGCAGAGTGGGCACGGGCTATGGCTACACCTTC. Translation gives CATSRVGTGYGYTF.

There are a few counts of this clonotype. The chain recombines TRBV5-1 with TRBJ2-2; D perhaps matches TRBD1 (6 bases). This CDR3 is 14 amino acids long. The V and J ends lost 2 bases and 7 bases respectively, with 12 bases between them. Germline V gives CDR1 SGHRS, CDR2 YFSETQ. DNA for the CDR3: TGCGCCAGCAGCTTAGCAGGGGATAGCGGGGAGCTGTTTTTT. Translating it yields CASSLAGDSGELFF.

The V and J genes are TRBV3-1 and TRBJ2-5; 8 positions agree with TRBD1. CDR1 is LGHDT and CDR2 is YNNKEL in the germline V gene (reference sequence). The trim removed 3 bases at V and 6 bases at J, leaving 3 bases unmatched. The CDR3 is 13 residues long. CDR3 in amino acids: CASSHGQGQTQYF. In DNA, the CDR3 is TGTGCCAGCAGCCACGGACAGGGTCAGACCCAGTACTTC.

The V call is TRBV4-3, the J call TRBJ2-3; 8 bases line up with TRBD2. This CDR3 comprises 16 residues. With 0 bases clipped from V and 6 bases from J, the junction kept 8 bases outside the gene matches. The germline gives CDR1 LGHNA, CDR2 YSLEER. CDR3 DNA: TGCGCCAGCAGCCAAGATTACGGGGGGGTGCGGGATACGCAGTATTTT. Translation gives CASSQDYGGVRDTQYF.

The chain is built from TRBV25-1 and TRBJ2-7; D is possibly TRBD1 (5 bases). Trimming left V 10 bases short and J 2 bases short, with 12 bases between. Germline assignment: CDR1 MGHDK and CDR2 SYGVNS. The CDR3 loop spans 12 amino acids. The CDR3 DNA follows: TGTGCCACCTCCGGACAACCCTACGAGCAGTACTTC. This sequence encodes CATSGQPYEQYF.

This clonotype was found a few times. J is TRBJ2-1 and V is TRBV4-3; 7 bases map to TRBD2. V shed 0 bases and J 15 bases; nucleotides not matched to a gene: 11. The CDR3 loop spans 14 amino acids. Germline CDR1 is LGHNA and CDR2 is YSLEER. In DNA form, the CDR3 reads TGCGCCAGCAGCCAAGATCCGTCCAGCGGGATACGGTTCTTC. Translating gives CASSQDPSSGIRFF.

V and J are TRBV29-1 and TRBJ1-2; D is unresolved. V lost 6 bases and J 3 bases, leaving 14 bases between the germline ends. The CDR3 has 13 residues. CDR1 is SQVTM and CDR2 is ANQGSEA in the germline V gene. For the CDR3, the DNA is TGCAGCGTCCCCCTCAGGACGCACTATGGCTACACCTTC. Its protein is CSVPLRTHYGYTF.

This clonotype appeared a few times. The rearrangement links TRBV27 to TRBJ2-7; a possible D gene is TRBD2 (6 bases). Trimming shortened V by 8 bases and J by 0 bases, and 14 bases separated the two germline ends. The CDR3 totals 14 residues. Germline CDR1 reads MNHEY; CDR2 reads SMNVEV (reference sequence). The CDR3 DNA follows: TGTGCCAGCGGCGGGATCCAGAGCTCCTACGAGCAGTACTTC. Its translation is CASGGIQSSYEQYF.

V gene TRBV7-2 combines with J gene TRBJ1-2; D might be TRBD1 (5 bases). The V and J ends lost 0 bases and 8 bases respectively, with 10 bases between them. The CDR3 sequence is 13 residues long. Germline-derived CDR1 and CDR2 are SGHTA and FQGNSA. CDR3 amino acids: CASSLARGTGYTF. CDR3 in DNA: TGTGCCAGCAGCTTAGCGCGGGGGACGGGCTACACCTTC.

The chain links TRBV20-1 to TRBJ2-4, with D possibly matching TRBD2 (5 bases). This CDR3 spans 12 amino acids. Trimming shortened V by 3 bases and J by 5 bases, and 8 bases separated the two germline ends. From germline, CDR1 is DFQATT and CDR2 SNEGSKA (reference sequence). The CDR3, as DNA: TGCAGTGCTAGGGTCGGGGAAAACATTCAGTACTTC. Its protein is CSARVGENIQYF.

J is TRBJ1-1 and V is TRBV25-1; no clear D. Deletions cut 3 bases from V and 0 bases from J, with 11 bases between. Germline lookup yields CDR1 MGHDK and CDR2 SYGVNS. CDR3 size: 15 residues. CDR3 sequence reads: CASSEAASMNTEAFF. The CDR3 DNA sequence: TGTGCCAGCAGTGAGGCGGCAAGCATGAACACTGAAGCTTTCTTT.

The chain combines TRBV18 with TRBJ2-1, with 9 bases aligning to TRBD2. This CDR3 contains 16 residues. Germline V CDR1 and CDR2: KGHSH, LQKENI. J gave up 10 bases and V 3 bases, and 13 bases lay outside the gene matches. CDR3 coding DNA: TGTGCCAGCTCACCCCCCCTAGCGGGGACCCGGGAGGAGCAGTTCTTC. It specifies CASSPPLAGTREEQFF. Full variable domain (remainder filled in from reference TRBV18 and TRBJ2-1): NAGVMQNPRHLVRRRGQEARLRCSPMKGHSHVYWYRQLPEEGLKFMVYLQKENIIDESGMPKERFSAEFPKEGPSILRIQQVVRGDSAAYFCASSPPLAGTREEQFFGPGTRLTVL.

This clonotype came up a few times. The V gene is TRBV25-1, the J gene TRBJ1-5; tentatively, D is TRBD1 (5 bases). Between the trimmed V and J ends, which lost 1 base and 6 bases, there was a span of 13 bases. Germline CDR1 is MGHDK and CDR2 is SYGVNS. The CDR3 consists of 15 residues. CDR3 DNA: TGTGCCAGCAGTGAATCGGCAGGGACTGGTCAGCCCCAGCATTTT. Translated: CASSESAGTGQPQHF.